The 26 T cell receptor beta chains below all came from one sample that was sequenced in a study of neurological immune-mediated disorders. The time point is: longitudinal time-point 2. TCRdb reprocessed the 5' RACE reads via MiXCR and lists one record per CDR3 protein. The repertoire has 100,000 or so distinct CDR3 sequences, about 12% of them found once; the top ten carry around 4.5%. The specimen was PBMCs. The receptor set was obtained from a female donor with HTLV-1-associated myelopathy (HAM/TSP).

At least ten counts were recorded for this clonotype. The genes are TRBV20-1 and TRBJ2-1, with 10 bases matching TRBD2. Germline V gene sequence: CDR1 DFQATT, CDR2 SNEGSKA (reference sequence). This CDR3 is built from 14 residues. CDR3 loop: CSVGASSGGNEQFF. For the CDR3, the DNA is TGCAGCGTGGGTGCGTCTAGCGGGGGCAATGAGCAGTTCTTC.

This clonotype was counted ten times or more. The chain uses TRBV7-2 and TRBJ2-5, with TRBD2 matching 9 bases. Germline V lookup: CDR1 SGHTA, CDR2 FQGNSA. V dropped 0 bases and J dropped 2; count of bases not matched to a gene: 4. The CDR3 has 16 amino acids. The CDR3 here is CASSLAVAGGQETQYF. In DNA form, the CDR3 reads TGTGCCAGCAGCTTAGCGGTGGCGGGGGGGCAAGAGACCCAGTACTTC.

This clonotype has at least ten counts. The rearrangement joins TRBV5-1 to TRBJ2-5; maybe TRBD1 (5 bases). Germline V lookup: CDR1 SGHRS, CDR2 YFSETQ. V was pared by 4 bases and J by 2 bases, with 9 bases between. This CDR3 is built from 13 residues. The CDR3 region is CASSGDSQETQYF. For the CDR3, the DNA is TGCGCCAGCAGCGGCGACAGTCAAGAGACCCAGTACTTC.

There are many counts of this clonotype. The CDR3 sequence is CASSWDITSYEQYF. The CDR3 coding sequence is TGTGCCAGCAGCTGGGACATCACCTCCTACGAGCAGTACTTC. The rearrangement links TRBV5-6 to TRBJ2-7; D is perhaps TRBD1 (6 bases). The CDR3 has 14 amino acids. V lost 3 bases to trimming and J lost 0 bases, with 10 bases between them. Per germline, CDR1 SGHDT and CDR2 YYEEEE.

This clonotype was picked up many times. V usage is TRBV3-1 and J usage is TRBJ1-2, with D tentatively TRBD1 (6 bases). The germline gives CDR1 LGHDT, CDR2 YNNKEL (reference sequence). V was trimmed by 1 base and J by 0 bases, leaving 12 bases between them. The length of the CDR3 is 16 residues. CDR3 bases: TGTGCCAGCAGCCAAGGGGGGCTTACTTCTAACTATGGCTACACCTTC. Its translation: CASSQGGLTSNYGYTF.

The V call is TRBV12-3 or TRBV12-4, the J call TRBJ2-2; 7 positions match TRBD1. The length of the CDR3 is 15 residues. Trimming removed 7 bases from V and 0 bases from J; junction bases left unmatched: 5. CDR3 coding DNA: TGTGCCAGCAACAGGGACAGACCGAACACCGGGGAGCTGTTTTTT. Translating it yields CASNRDRPNTGELFF.

This clonotype was counted many times. The genes are TRBV4-1 and TRBJ2-3, with D possibly being TRBD2 (5 bases). The V end lost 5 bases, the J end lost 4 bases, and 10 bases lay between the germline ends. The CDR3 extends over 13 amino acids. From germline, CDR1 is MGHRA and CDR2 YSYEKL. This chain's CDR3 is CASSEGSADTQYF. Here the CDR3 DNA reads TGCGCCAGCAGCGAGGGTAGTGCAGATACGCAGTATTTT.

This clonotype was recorded at least ten times. The chain combines TRBV5-1 with TRBJ2-5, with D tentatively TRBD2 (6 bases). Looked up from germline, CDR1 is SGHRS and CDR2 is YFSETQ. Trimming stripped 3 bases from V and 4 bases from J, with 22 bases between. The CDR3 sequence is 17 residues long. CDR3 region: CASSWGGRPRSGETQYF. In DNA, the CDR3 is TGCGCCAGCAGCTGGGGAGGACGGCCCCGAAGTGGAGAGACCCAGTACTTC.

This clonotype was observed many times. J is TRBJ1-2 and V is TRBV20-1, with 7 positions matching TRBD1. Trimming cost V 6 bases and J 1 base; bases outside gene matches: 5. The CDR3 has 13 residues. Germline CDR1 and CDR2: DFQATT and SNEGSKA (reference sequence). The CDR3 loop reads CSARGGLNYGYTF. CDR3 DNA: TGCAGTGCCAGGGGGGGGCTTAACTATGGCTACACCTTC.

This clonotype was counted only a few times. The chain employs TRBV4-1 and TRBJ2-7; 8 bases match TRBD1. Germline loops: CDR1 MGHRA, CDR2 YSYEKL. The ends lost 1 base at V and 5 bases at J; junction bases unmatched: 4. CDR3 length: 14 amino acids. The CDR3 DNA sequence: TGCGCCAGCAGCCAAGGGACAGGGATTGACGAGCAGTACTTC. It specifies CASSQGTGIDEQYF.

This clonotype was found many times. The chain combines TRBV27 with TRBJ2-3; D gene ambiguous. Germline CDR1 reads MNHEY; CDR2 reads SMNVEV (reference sequence). This CDR3 is 12 amino acids long. Trimming removed 5 bases from V and 6 bases from J, with 9 bases in between. CDR3 in DNA: TGTGCCAGCAGTGGTCTGAGTGATACGCAGTATTTT. It yields the protein CASSGLSDTQYF.

This clonotype came up many times. The chain employs TRBV27 and TRBJ2-1, with TRBD1 as a possible D gene (5 bases). Germline loops: CDR1 MNHEY, CDR2 SMNVEV (reference sequence). The CDR3 length is 15 residues. V lost 2 bases and J 4 bases, leaving 12 bases between the germline ends. Here the CDR3 reads CASSLRAGKYNEQFF. In DNA, the CDR3 is TGTGCCAGCAGTTTACGGGCAGGGAAGTACAATGAGCAGTTCTTC.

In its sample, this clonotype was seen a few times. V is TRBV7-9 and J is TRBJ2-2; 8 nucleotides match TRBD1. The V and J ends lost 5 bases and 2 bases, in that order; junction bases with no gene match: 1. In germline, CDR1 is SEHNR, CDR2 FQNEAQ (reference sequence). The CDR3 runs 14 residues. CDR3 coding DNA: TGTGCCAGCAGCACAGGGGGAAACACCGGGGAGCTGTTTTTT. It codes for CASSTGGNTGELFF.

Many counts were recorded for this clonotype. This sequence joins TRBV27 and TRBJ2-2; D is unclear. V was shortened by 3 bases and J by 5 bases, with 7 bases between the two germline ends. The CDR3 sequence is 13 residues long. CDR1 and CDR2 (germline): MNHEY, SMNVEV (reference sequence). The CDR3 DNA reads TGTGCCAGCAGTTTTAGGGTAACCGGGGAGCTGTTTTTT. Residues: CASSFRVTGELFF.

This clonotype showed up many times. This chain links TRBV29-1 with TRBJ2-6; 8 bases map to TRBD1. Trimming removed 6 bases from V and 1 base from J; junction bases left unmatched: 2. There are 14 residues in the CDR3. Germline lookup yields CDR1 SQVTM and CDR2 ANQGSEA. CDR3 region: CSVRQGSGANVLTF. CDR3 coding DNA: TGCAGCGTGAGACAGGGGTCTGGGGCCAACGTCCTGACTTTC.

This clonotype was observed many times. V usage is TRBV9 and J usage is TRBJ1-3; D is unclear. Germline CDR1 reads SGDLS; CDR2 reads YYNGEE. V was shortened by 4 bases and J by 8 bases, with 10 bases between the two germline ends. This CDR3 region has 12 residues. In nucleotides, the CDR3 is TGTGCCAGCAGCCATAGCCAGGACACCATATATTTT. Amino acid sequence: CASSHSQDTIYF.

This clonotype was counted many times. The rearrangement joins TRBV7-8 to TRBJ2-3, with 7 positions matching TRBD1. The J segment lost 3 bases and the V segment lost 3 bases, leaving 6 bases of the junction unmatched. The germline V gene has CDR1 SGHVS and CDR2 FQNEAQ. There are 15 residues in the CDR3. The CDR3 DNA is TGTGCCAGCAGCTTCCGGGACAGACTAACAGATACGCAGTATTTT. Translation gives CASSFRDRLTDTQYF.

This clonotype came up many times. The chain recombines TRBV5-1 with TRBJ2-3; the D gene is possibly TRBD1 (6 bases). Trimming took 4 bases from V and 1 from J, leaving 13 bases between them. CDR3 length: 15 amino acids. The germline gives CDR1 SGHRS, CDR2 YFSETQ. CDR3 sequence reads: CASSPGHVGTDTQYF. The CDR3 bases are TGCGCCAGCAGCCCGGGACACGTCGGCACAGATACGCAGTATTTT.

The chain employs TRBV6-5 and TRBJ2-3, with D unresolved. The germline V gene has CDR1 MNHEY and CDR2 SVGAGI. CDR3 length: 15 residues. V was cut by 1 base and J by 2 bases, with 10 bases left in between. CDR3 nucleotides: TGTGCCAGCAGTTACTTTGGGTCTGCCACAGATACGCAGTATTTT. This gives the protein CASSYFGSATDTQYF.

This clonotype appeared many times. V is TRBV20-1 and J is TRBJ2-5; TRBD2 might be the D (5 bases). CDR1 and CDR2 (germline): DFQATT, SNEGSKA (reference sequence). This CDR3 has 14 amino acids. Trimming cost V 3 bases and J 4 bases, with 15 bases left between them. The DNA for the CDR3 is TGCAGTGCTAGGCTACTAGAGGCTTCAGAGACCCAGTACTTC. It encodes CSARLLEASETQYF.

This clonotype was detected many times. CDR3 in DNA: TGTGCCAGCAGTTACTCAGTGGTCGCCAGGGCCTACGAGCAGTACTTC. Translation gives CASSYSVVARAYEQYF. The rearrangement links TRBV6-5 to TRBJ2-7; weak D call: TRBD1 (5 bases). Germline V lookup: CDR1 MNHEY, CDR2 SVGAGI. The CDR3 covers 16 residues. V lost 0 bases and J 2 bases, leaving 14 bases between the germline ends.

Many counts were recorded for this clonotype. The J gene is TRBJ2-1, the V gene TRBV29-1; TRBD1 agrees at 8 bases. Germline CDR1 and CDR2: SQVTM and ANQGSEA. Unmatched junction bases numbered 11, after V lost 4 bases and J lost 0 bases. This CDR3 has 17 amino acids. In DNA, the CDR3 is TGCAGCGTTGCAACAGGGGGTGATTCGAGCTCCTACAATGAGCAGTTCTTC. This sequence encodes CSVATGGDSSSYNEQFF.

This clonotype was detected ten times or more. The chain links TRBV5-1 to TRBJ2-2; D gene uncertain. Germline values: CDR1 SGHRS, CDR2 YFSETQ. With 1 base removed from V and 1 base from J, the gap between germline ends came to 5 bases. The CDR3 consists of 14 residues. The CDR3 sequence: CASSLFENTGELFF. The CDR3 DNA is TGCGCCAGCAGCTTGTTCGAGAACACCGGGGAGCTGTTTTTT.

In this sample, this clonotype turned up a few times. The chain employs TRBV6-1 and TRBJ2-7; no clear D. Looked up from germline, CDR1 is MNHNS and CDR2 is SASEGT. This CDR3 is built from 13 residues. V shed 3 bases and J shed 0 bases, with 6 bases lying between them. The DNA of the CDR3 is TGTGCCAGCAGTGATGTTAGCTCCTACGAGCAGTACTTC. It is translated as CASSDVSSYEQYF.

This clonotype was seen many times. The gene calls are TRBV5-1 and TRBJ2-1, with no clear D. Germline lookup yields CDR1 SGHRS and CDR2 YFSETQ. This CDR3 comprises 12 residues. The ends were cut back, 0 bases at V and 6 bases at J, with 4 bases in the middle. As DNA, the CDR3 is TGCGCCAGCAGCTTGGCCATCAATGAGCAGTTCTTC. Protein: CASSLAINEQFF.

At least ten counts were recorded for this clonotype. This chain uses TRBV7-9 with TRBJ1-4; D is possibly TRBD1 (5 bases). This CDR3 comprises 17 residues. CDR1 is SEHNR and CDR2 is FQNEAQ in the germline V gene (reference sequence). Trimming took off 3 bases at V and 3 bases at J, with 17 bases between the two ends. The CDR3 DNA reads as TGTGCCAGCAGCTTTACGGGGACCCCTTATTCTAATGAAAAACTGTTTTTT. Residues: CASSFTGTPYSNEKLFF.